Sequencing of this T cell receptor (beta chain) was carried out in a study of CD8 T cells in ankylosing spondylitis. This clonotype was counted at least ten times. Per the germline V gene, CDR1 is SGDLS and CDR2 is YYNGEE. This CDR3 is built from 15 residues. V shed 0 bases and J shed 5 bases, with 12 bases lying between them. One entry per CDR3 protein, called by TCRdb with MiXCR from the 5' RACE reads. The sample carries under 7,500 distinct CDR3 sequences, approximately 3% recorded once. V is TRBV9 and J is TRBJ2-1; D tentatively reads TRBD1 or TRBD2 (6 bases each). This receptor was taken from a female donor with ankylosing spondylitis or in good health (not recorded which). The sequenced sample consisted of blood, either unsorted or a sorted T cell fraction (not recorded which). The CDR3 reads CASSVEGGINNEQFF. CDR3 nucleotides: TGTGCCAGCAGCGTAGAGGGGGGAATTAACAATGAGCAGTTCTTC.